This T cell receptor beta chain was observed in a study of blood T cells in healthy people across ages. Together with a sample-barcoded 5' primer, a J-beta primer mix was included in a second PCR lasting about 6 to 11 cycles. TCRdb processed the 5' RACE reads anew with MiXCR; each CDR3 protein has one entry. The sample has about 800,000 distinct CDR3 sequences, 20% to 25% seen once. The table lists this clonotype with a few counts. Germline V gene lookup returns CDR1 SGHDN and CDR2 FVKESK. The CDR3 is 13 residues long. The V end was cut by 4 bases, the J end by 5 bases, with 11 bases between. The sample was also linked to a second study, of T cells of mothers and their children. That source adds: Reads recorded for TCR beta CDR3 numbered over 9.5 million per mother and several million per child.

The V and J genes are TRBV14 and TRBJ2-5; tentatively, D is TRBD1 or TRBD2 (5 bases each). The source is a boy younger than 18 in good health. The sample was blood. The CDR3 DNA reads as TGTGCCAGCAGCCGGGGACCTCCGGAGACCCAGTACTTC. It yields the protein CASSRGPPETQYF.